Below are 9 T cell receptor beta chains sequenced from a single sample in a study of radiation and T cells in renal cell carcinoma (dated by TCRdb to about 2020). The sample's time point label, decoded: baseline pretreatment blood. According to the study, the label for this sample's treatment or condition signals: 15 Gy SBRT to primary tumor, nephrectomy 4 weeks later. Receptor libraries were prepared by the immunoSEQ multiplex PCR assay. TCRdb carries this immuneACCESS record with in-frame sequences only. Its versions omit some clonotypes, under half of them owing to an unresolved V gene in the studies checked, with the rest unexplained. The sample table records roughly 130,000 clones; about 88% of these occur just once. The biggest ten clones account for approximately 12% of the sample. This specimen consisted of blood, obtained from a patient whose treatment included radiotherapy and nephrectomy. These receptors were collected from a woman between 50 and 59 years old with renal cell carcinoma.

V is TRBV2 and J is TRBJ1-2; D call uncertain. The germline V gene encodes CDR1 SNHLY and CDR2 FYNNEI. V was clipped by 6 bases and J by 8 bases, with 19 bases between them. CDR3 size: 14 residues. Here the CDR3 reads CASSIRTELEGYTF. CDR3 DNA sequence: TGTGCCAGCAGCATAAGGACCGAGTTAGAAGGCTACACCTTC.

The CDR3 protein is CASSIIIRSNYGYTF. The CDR3 DNA is TGTGCCAGTAGTATAATTATCAGGAGTAACTATGGCTACACCTTC. This chain links TRBV19 with TRBJ1-2; D is undetermined. Trimming pared 2 bases from V and 1 base from J, leaving 11 bases between. CDR1 LNHDA and CDR2 SQIVND come from the germline V gene (reference sequence). This CDR3 has 15 amino acids. The full variable domain, rest sourced from reference TRBV19 and TRBJ1-2, is DGGITQSPKYLFRKEGQNVTLSCEQNLNHDAMYWYRQDPGQGLRLIYYSQIVNDFQKGDIAEGYSVSREKKESFPLTVTSAQKNPTAFYLCASSIIIRSNYGYTFGSGTRLTVV.

V and J are TRBV10-3 and TRBJ2-1; 8 positions agree with TRBD2. The length of the CDR3 is 17 residues. Germline-derived CDR1 and CDR2 are ENHRY and SYGVKD. V was pared by 0 bases and J by 0 bases, with 4 bases of the junction left unmatched. This chain's CDR3 is CAISESGGGSSYNEQFF. DNA for the CDR3: TGTGCCATCAGTGAGTCAGGCGGGGGGAGCTCCTACAATGAGCAGTTCTTC.

The V gene is TRBV30, the J gene TRBJ1-5, with a weak D call TRBD1 (5 bases). V was pared by 5 bases and J by 7 bases, with 21 bases between. This CDR3 spans 15 amino acids. Germline CDR1 is GTSNPN and CDR2 is SVGIG (reference sequence). Here the CDR3 reads CAWQRKGTLLQPQHF. The CDR3 region has the DNA TGTGCCTGGCAGCGTAAAGGGACCTTATTGCAGCCCCAGCATTTT.

The V gene is TRBV4-1, the J gene TRBJ1-1, with D maybe TRBD1 (5 bases). V dropped 1 base and J dropped 3 bases, with 18 bases sitting between them. Germline values: CDR1 MGHRA, CDR2 YSYEKL. There are 17 residues in the CDR3. The CDR3 DNA sequence: TGCGCCAGCAGCCAAGGGAGGGGCGCGGGAGTGGACACTGAAGCTTTCTTT. Translating gives CASSQGRGAGVDTEAFF.

The chain employs TRBV6-5 and TRBJ1-2; 12 bases fit TRBD1. This CDR3 contains 13 residues. Per the germline V gene, CDR1 is MNHEY and CDR2 is SVGAGI. The ends lost 5 bases at V and 7 bases at J; junction bases unmatched: 2. The CDR3 spells CASSPGQGAGYTF. CDR3 DNA sequence: TGTGCCAGCAGTCCGGGACAGGGGGCTGGCTACACCTTC.

A few counts support this clone. The chain uses TRBV5-1 and TRBJ1-1; D remains unclear. V shed 3 bases and J shed 3 bases, with 12 bases lying between them. Looked up from germline, CDR1 is SGHRS and CDR2 is YFSETQ. This CDR3 is 14 amino acids long. In nucleotides, the CDR3 is TGCGCCAGCAGCTCGCCGGGTAGGGACACTGAAGCTTTCTTT. Its protein is CASSSPGRDTEAFF.

V usage is TRBV7-8 and J usage is TRBJ1-4; no clear D gene. The CDR3 totals 15 residues. CDR1 SGHVS and CDR2 FQNEAQ come from the germline V gene. Trimming removed 5 bases from V and 3 bases from J, with 13 bases in between. CDR3 coding DNA: TGTGCCAGCAGCCTGAGAATTACCGCTAATGAAAAACTGTTTTTT. Its protein product is CASSLRITANEKLFF. Using reference TRBV7-8 and TRBJ1-4 for the parts outside the CDR3, the full variable domain is GAGVSQSPRYKVAKRGQDVALRCDPISGHVSLFWYQQALGQGPEFLTYFQNEAQLDKSGLPSDRFFAERPEGSVSTLKIQRTQQEDSAVYLCASSLRITANEKLFFGSGTQLSVL.

The chain joins TRBV5-6 to TRBJ2-7; 9 nucleotides match TRBD1. The V segment lost 4 bases and the J segment 4 bases; nucleotides outside the gene matches: 9. This CDR3 comprises 15 residues. Germline CDR1 and CDR2: SGHDT and YYEEEE. This CDR3 reads CASSIRQGGPYEQYF. The CDR3 region has the DNA TGTGCCAGCAGCATTAGACAGGGGGGCCCTTACGAGCAGTACTTC.